The clone carrying this T cell receptor beta chain has just a few counts. The target antigen is unknown. Germline values: CDR1 SGHNT, CDR2 YYREEE (reference sequence). The length of the CDR3 is 13 residues. V was shortened by 4 bases and J by 2 bases, with 9 bases between the two germline ends. This record belongs to a study of T cell repertoires in cytomegalovirus infection. Study-level background: Both CMV infection and a matching HLA type were indicated by public TCR beta signatures. Points from the study as a whole: Adding up the frequency of public TCR beta families identified people who carried CMV plus the relevant HLA. HLA-C-restricted CMV clonotypes gave the most frequent clonotype in two of eight donors.

TCRdb passed the reads through MiXCR, listing each CDR3 protein once. The sample holds tens of thousands of distinct CDR3 sequences; 3% to 4% are singletons and the top ten take about 22%. What was sequenced was PBMCs. The gene calls are TRBV5-4 and TRBJ1-2; D gene ambiguous. The receptor was isolated from a human donor in good health (CMV status not recorded). Some clones in this sample may be carry-over from other donors' samples. CDR3 amino acids: CASSPGKNYGYTF. DNA for the CDR3: TGTGCCAGCAGCCCCGGGAAGAACTATGGCTACACCTTC.